The rows below give T cell receptor beta chains drawn from one sample of a study of blood T cell repertoires in COVID-19. Only in-frame clones appear in the TCRdb table, and some are missing; sequencing was by immunoSEQ multiplex PCR. The repertoire holds some 150,000 clones, 80% seen once, with over 10% in the top ten. Sequencing used peripheral blood. Source of these receptors: a man between 60 and 75 years old with active or convalescent COVID-19. The conserved cysteine and the conserved F or W are not part of the CDR3 here.

TRBJ2-3 TRBV7-2 16 ASSSRVPTSGRTDTQY
TRBJ2-1 TRBV7-3 12 ASSSGLLGHEQF
TRBJ2-5 TRBV5-4 14 ASSLEPWPSQETQY
TRBJ2-7 TRBV7-2 13 ASVWTSEGRWEQY
TRBJ2-2 TRBV10-3 12 AISELQGEGELF
TRBJ2-5 TRBV7-6 10 ASSSRRETQY
TRBJ1-1 TRBV28 12 ASRLAGGWTEAF
TRBJ2-2 TRBV10-3 13 AIPLIAGHTGELF
TRBJ1-3 TRBV7-2 15 ASSLEGTGGMGNTIY
TRBJ1-5 TRBV28 13 ASSLGTGVYQPQH
TRBJ2-5 TRBV18 12 ASSPPISRETQY
TRBJ1-2 TRBV20-1 9 SASYTIGYT
TRBJ2-2 TRBV2 12 ASLRTTNTGELF
TRBJ2-7 TRBV7-2 12 ASSLAGSSYEQY
TRBJ2-4 TRBV12-3/TRBV12-4 11 ASRATTVEDQY
TRBJ1-1 TRBV28 13 ASSRRGVMNTEAF
TRBJ1-1 TRBV18 12 ASSPPPRNTEAF
TRBJ2-5 TRBV25-1 13 ASSVREGSQETQY
TRBJ2-7 TRBV27 13 ASSLGGVGLYEQY
TRBJ2-7 TRBV19 10 ASSTSGAEQY
TRBJ1-1 TRBV28 12 ASSLRGRWEEAF
TRBJ1-3 TRBV18 16 ASSLHPGQGARGNTIY
TRBJ1-2 TRBV24-1 10 ATSDRGYGYT
TRBJ2-2 TRBV19 15 ASSIRGRLTNTGELF
TRBJ2-7 TRBV10-3 10 AISAGVHEQY
TRBJ1-1 TRBV24-1 12 ATSDLLRNTEAF
TRBJ2-5 TRBV4-1 13 ASSHSSGRGETQY
TRBJ1-3 TRBV5-1 14 ASSLEYPGGGNTIY
TRBJ2-3 TRBV5-1 10 ASSLQGETQY
TRBJ2-5 TRBV4-3 14 ASSQAQGALVETQY
TRBJ1-2 TRBV28 15 ASSSQELTGFSDGYT
TRBJ2-5 TRBV6-2/TRBV6-3 13 ASSWQLRPQETQY
TRBJ2-2 TRBV3-1/TRBV3-2 11 ASSGDFAGELF
TRBJ1-6 TRBV27 12 ASSFRQDRSPLH
TRBJ1-1 TRBV18 13 ASSREGAENTEAF
TRBJ2-7 TRBV7-2 11 ASSFRQSYEQY
TRBJ1-2 TRBV3-1/TRBV3-2 12 ASSQHRGWYGYT
TRBJ1-2 TRBV2 10 ASRPEEASYT
TRBJ2-1 TRBV4-2 14 ASSQVDRVGQNEQF
TRBJ1-2 TRBV19 13 ASQSGGTGGGGYT
TRBJ1-5 TRBV7-9 12 ASSWSTGNQPQH
TRBJ1-5 TRBV11-2 12 ASSLVNGGQPQH
TRBJ1-1 TRBV25-1 13 ASSEVRGANTEAF
TRBJ2-5 TRBV29-1 12 SVDKSGYQETQY
TRBJ1-1 TRBV28 13 ASSLPGQGGTEAF
TRBJ2-4 TRBV4-3 12 ASSQDHRGYIQY